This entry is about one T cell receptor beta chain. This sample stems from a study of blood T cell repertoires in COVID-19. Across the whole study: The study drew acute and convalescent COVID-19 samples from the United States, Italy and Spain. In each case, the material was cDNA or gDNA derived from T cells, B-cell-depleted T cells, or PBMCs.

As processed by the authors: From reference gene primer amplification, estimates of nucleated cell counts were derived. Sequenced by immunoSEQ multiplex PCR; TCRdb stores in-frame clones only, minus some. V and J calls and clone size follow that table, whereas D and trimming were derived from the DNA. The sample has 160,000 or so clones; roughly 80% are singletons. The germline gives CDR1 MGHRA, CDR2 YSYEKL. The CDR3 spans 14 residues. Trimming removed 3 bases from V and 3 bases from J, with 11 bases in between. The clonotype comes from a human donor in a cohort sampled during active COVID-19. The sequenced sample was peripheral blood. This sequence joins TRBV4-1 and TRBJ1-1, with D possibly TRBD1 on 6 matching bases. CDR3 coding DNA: TGCGCCAGCAGCCACGGACAGTTCGACACTGAAGCTTTCTTT. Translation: CASSHGQFDTEAFF.